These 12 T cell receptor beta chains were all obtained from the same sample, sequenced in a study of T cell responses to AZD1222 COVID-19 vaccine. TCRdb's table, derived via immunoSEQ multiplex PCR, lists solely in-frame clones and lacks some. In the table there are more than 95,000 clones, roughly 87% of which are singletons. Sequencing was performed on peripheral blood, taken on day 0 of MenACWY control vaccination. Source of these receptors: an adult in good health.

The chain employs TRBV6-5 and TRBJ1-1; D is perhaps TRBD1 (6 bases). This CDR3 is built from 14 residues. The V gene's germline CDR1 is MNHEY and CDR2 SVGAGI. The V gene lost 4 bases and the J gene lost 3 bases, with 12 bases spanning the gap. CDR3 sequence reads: CASSSWAGDTEAFF. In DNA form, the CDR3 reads TGTGCCAGCAGTTCTTGGGCAGGGGACACTGAAGCTTTCTTT.

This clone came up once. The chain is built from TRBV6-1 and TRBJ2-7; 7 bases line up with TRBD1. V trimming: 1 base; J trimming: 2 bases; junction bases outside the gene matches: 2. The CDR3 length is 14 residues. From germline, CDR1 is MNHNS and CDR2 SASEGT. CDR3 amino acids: CASSEVGGAYEQYF. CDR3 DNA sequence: TGTGCCAGCAGTGAAGTAGGGGGCGCCTACGAGCAGTACTTC.

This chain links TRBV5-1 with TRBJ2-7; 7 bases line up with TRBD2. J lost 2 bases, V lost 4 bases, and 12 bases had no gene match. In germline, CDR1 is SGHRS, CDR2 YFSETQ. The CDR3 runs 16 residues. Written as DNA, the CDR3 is TGCGCCAGCAGCCATTTAGCGGGCGGGGAAACCTACGAGCAGTACTTC. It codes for CASSHLAGGETYEQYF.

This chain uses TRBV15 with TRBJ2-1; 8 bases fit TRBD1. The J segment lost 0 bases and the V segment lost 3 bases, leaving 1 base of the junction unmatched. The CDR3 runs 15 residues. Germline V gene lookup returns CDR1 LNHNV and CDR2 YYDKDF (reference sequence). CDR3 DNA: TGTGCCACCAGCAGGGACAGGGCCTCCTACAATGAGCAGTTCTTC. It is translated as CATSRDRASYNEQFF. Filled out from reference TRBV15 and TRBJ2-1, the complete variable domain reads DAMVIQNPRYQVTQFGKPVTLSCSQTLNHNVMYWYQQKSSQAPKLLFHYYDKDFNNEADTPDNFQSRRPNTSFCFLDIRSPGLGDTAMYLCATSRDRASYNEQFFGPGTRLTVL.

The CDR3 spells CASSQVFQETQYF. CDR3 DNA sequence: TGTGCCAGCAGCCAAGTGTTCCAAGAGACCCAGTACTTC. The J gene is TRBJ2-5, the V gene TRBV3-1 (or the pseudogene TRBV3-2); D not certain. V lost 1 base, J lost 1 base, and 4 bases lay in between. Germline V gene lookup returns CDR1 LGHDT and CDR2 YNNKEL (reference sequence). CDR3 size: 13 residues.

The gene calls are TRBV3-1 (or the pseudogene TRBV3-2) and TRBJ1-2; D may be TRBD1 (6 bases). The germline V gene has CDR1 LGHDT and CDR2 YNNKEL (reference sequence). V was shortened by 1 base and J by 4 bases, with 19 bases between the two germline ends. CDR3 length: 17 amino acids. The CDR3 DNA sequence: TGTGCCAGCAGCCAAGGGGCCCTTACAGGGACCTCCTATGGCTACACCTTC. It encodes CASSQGALTGTSYGYTF.

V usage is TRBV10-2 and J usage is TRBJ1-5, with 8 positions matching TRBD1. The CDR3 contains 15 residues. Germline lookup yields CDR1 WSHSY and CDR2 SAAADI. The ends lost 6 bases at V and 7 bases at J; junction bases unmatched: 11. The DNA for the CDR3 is TGCGCCAGCAGACCCGGACAGGGCGGGGAGCAGCCCCAGCATTTT. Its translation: CASRPGQGGEQPQHF.

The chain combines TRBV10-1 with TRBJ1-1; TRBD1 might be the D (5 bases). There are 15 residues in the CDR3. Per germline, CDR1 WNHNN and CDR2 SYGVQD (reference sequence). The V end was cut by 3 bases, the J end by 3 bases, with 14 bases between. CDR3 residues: CASSDFRGKDTEAFF. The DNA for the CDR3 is TGCGCCAGCAGTGACTTCCGGGGGAAGGACACTGAAGCTTTCTTT.

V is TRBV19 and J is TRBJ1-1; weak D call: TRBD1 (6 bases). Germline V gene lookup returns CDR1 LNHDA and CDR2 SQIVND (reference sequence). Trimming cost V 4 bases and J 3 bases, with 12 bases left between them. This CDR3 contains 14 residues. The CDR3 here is CASSTNRDDTEAFF. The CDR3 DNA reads TGTGCCAGTAGTACAAACAGGGACGACACTGAAGCTTTCTTT.

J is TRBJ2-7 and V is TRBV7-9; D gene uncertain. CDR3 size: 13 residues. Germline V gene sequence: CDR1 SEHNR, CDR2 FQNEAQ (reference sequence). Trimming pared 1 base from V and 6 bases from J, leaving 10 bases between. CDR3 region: CASSLDAAGEQYF. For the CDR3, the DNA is TGTGCCAGCAGCTTAGATGCGGCTGGCGAGCAGTACTTC.

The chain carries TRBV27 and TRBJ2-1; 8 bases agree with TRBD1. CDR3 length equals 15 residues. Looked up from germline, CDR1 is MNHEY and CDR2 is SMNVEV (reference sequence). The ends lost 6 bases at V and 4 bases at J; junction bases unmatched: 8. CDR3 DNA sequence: TGTGCCAGCAGCACCACAGGACAGGGTTACAATGAGCAGTTCTTC. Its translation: CASSTTGQGYNEQFF.

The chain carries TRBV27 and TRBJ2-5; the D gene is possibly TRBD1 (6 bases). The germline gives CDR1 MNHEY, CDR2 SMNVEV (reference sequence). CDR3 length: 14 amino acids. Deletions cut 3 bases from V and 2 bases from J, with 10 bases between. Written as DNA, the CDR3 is TGTGCCAGCAGTTTCCGGGACATACAAGAGACCCAGTACTTC. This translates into CASSFRDIQETQYF.